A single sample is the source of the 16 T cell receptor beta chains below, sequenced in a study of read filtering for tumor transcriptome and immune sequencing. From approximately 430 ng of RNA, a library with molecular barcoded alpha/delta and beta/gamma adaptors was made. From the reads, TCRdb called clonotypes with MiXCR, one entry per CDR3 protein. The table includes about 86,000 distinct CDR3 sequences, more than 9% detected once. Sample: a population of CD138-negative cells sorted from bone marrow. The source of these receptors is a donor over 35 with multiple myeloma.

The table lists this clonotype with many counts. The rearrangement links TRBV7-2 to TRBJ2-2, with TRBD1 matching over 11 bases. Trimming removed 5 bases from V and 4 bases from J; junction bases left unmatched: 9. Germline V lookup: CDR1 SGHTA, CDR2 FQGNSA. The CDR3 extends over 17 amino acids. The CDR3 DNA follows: TGTGCCAGCAGCCCAGGACAGGGGGCAGGTAGCACCGGGGAGCTGTTTTTT. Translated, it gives CASSPGQGAGSTGELFF.

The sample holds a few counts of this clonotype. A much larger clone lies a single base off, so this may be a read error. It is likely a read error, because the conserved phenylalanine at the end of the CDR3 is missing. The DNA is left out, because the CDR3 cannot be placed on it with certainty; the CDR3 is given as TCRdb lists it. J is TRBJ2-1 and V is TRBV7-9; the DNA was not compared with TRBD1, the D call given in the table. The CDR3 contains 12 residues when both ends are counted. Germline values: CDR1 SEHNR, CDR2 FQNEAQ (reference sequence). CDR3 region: CASSFPRDSKFS.

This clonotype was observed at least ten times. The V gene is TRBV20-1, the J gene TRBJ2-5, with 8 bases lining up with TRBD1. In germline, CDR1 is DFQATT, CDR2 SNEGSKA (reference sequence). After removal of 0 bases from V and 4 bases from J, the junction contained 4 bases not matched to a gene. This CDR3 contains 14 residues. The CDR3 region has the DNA TGCAGTGCTAGAGATCTGACAGGGGCAGAGACCCAGTACTTC. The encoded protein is CSARDLTGAETQYF.

In DNA form, the CDR3 reads TGTGCCAGCAGTTACGAGGACAGAGGGTCGAACACTGAAGCTTTCTTT. Amino acid sequence: CASSYEDRGSNTEAFF. The V call is TRBV6-1, the J call TRBJ1-1; possible D gene TRBD1, 6 bases. Per germline, CDR1 MNHNS and CDR2 SASEGT. The CDR3 runs to 16 residues. Trimming removed 5 bases at V and 1 base at J, with 17 bases between.

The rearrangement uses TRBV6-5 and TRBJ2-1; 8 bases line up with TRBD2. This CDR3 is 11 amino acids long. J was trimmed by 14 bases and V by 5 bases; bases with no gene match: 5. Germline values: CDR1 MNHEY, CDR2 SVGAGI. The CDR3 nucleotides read TGTGCCAGCAGTGCCGGGACTAGGGAGTTCTTC. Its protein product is CASSAGTREFF.

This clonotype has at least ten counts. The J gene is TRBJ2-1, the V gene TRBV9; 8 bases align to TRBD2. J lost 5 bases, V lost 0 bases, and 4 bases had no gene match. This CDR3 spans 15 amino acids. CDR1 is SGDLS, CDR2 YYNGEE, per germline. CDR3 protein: CASSVDGRGHNEQFF. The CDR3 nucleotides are TGTGCCAGCAGCGTAGACGGGAGGGGCCACAATGAGCAGTTCTTC.

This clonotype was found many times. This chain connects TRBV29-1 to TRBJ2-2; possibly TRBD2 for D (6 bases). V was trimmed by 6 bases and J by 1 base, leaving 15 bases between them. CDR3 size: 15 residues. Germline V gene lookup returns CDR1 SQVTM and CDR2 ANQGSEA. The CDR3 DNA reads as TGCAGCGTACAGACGGGACTCCTGAACACCGGGGAGCTGTTTTTT. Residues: CSVQTGLLNTGELFF.

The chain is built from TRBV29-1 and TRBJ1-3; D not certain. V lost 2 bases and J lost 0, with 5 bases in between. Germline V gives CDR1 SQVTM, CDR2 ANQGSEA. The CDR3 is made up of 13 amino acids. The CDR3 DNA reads TGCAGCGTTGAAATCGACTCTGGAAACACCATATATTTT. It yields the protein CSVEIDSGNTIYF.

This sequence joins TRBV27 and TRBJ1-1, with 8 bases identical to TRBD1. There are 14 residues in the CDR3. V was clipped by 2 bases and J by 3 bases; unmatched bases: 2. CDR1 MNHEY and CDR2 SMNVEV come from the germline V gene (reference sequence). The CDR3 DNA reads TGTGCCAGCAGTTTACGGACAGGGCACACTGAAGCTTTCTTT. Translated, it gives CASSLRTGHTEAFF.

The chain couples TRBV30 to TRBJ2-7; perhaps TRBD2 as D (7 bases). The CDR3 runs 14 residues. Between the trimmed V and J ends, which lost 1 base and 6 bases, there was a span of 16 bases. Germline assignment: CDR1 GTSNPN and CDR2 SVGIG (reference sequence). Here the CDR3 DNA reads TGTGCCTGGAGTGCGGGGGCGGGAGAGGCCGAGCAGTACTTC. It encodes CAWSAGAGEAEQYF.

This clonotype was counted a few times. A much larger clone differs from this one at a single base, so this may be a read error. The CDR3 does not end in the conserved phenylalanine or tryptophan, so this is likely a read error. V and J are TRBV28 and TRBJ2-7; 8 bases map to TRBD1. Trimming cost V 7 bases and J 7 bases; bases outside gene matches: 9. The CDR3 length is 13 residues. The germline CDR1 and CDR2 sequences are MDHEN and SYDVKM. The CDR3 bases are TGTGCCAGCACTCCCGGACAGGGCCCGGAGCAGTACTCC. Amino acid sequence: CASTPGQGPEQYS.

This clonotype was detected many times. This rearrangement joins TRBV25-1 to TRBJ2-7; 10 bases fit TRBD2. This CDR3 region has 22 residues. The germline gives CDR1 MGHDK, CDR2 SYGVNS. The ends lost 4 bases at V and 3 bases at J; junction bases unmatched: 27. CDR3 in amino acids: CASSGRTLSGRRPDRGRYEQYF. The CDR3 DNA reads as TGTGCCAGCAGTGGGCGGACACTTAGCGGGAGGAGACCCGACCGAGGACGCTACGAGCAGTACTTC.

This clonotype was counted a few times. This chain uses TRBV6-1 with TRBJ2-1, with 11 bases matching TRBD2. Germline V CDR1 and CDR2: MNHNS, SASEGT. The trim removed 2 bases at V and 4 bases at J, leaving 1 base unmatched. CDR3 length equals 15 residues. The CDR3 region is CASSETSGSYNEQFF. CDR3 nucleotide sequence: TGTGCCAGCAGTGAAACTAGCGGGAGTTACAATGAGCAGTTCTTC.

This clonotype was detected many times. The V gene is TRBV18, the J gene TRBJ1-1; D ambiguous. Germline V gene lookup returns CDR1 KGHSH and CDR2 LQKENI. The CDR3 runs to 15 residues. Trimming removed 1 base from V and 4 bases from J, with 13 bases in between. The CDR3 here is CASSPQENWGTEAFF. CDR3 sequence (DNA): TGTGCCAGCTCACCACAAGAAAATTGGGGCACTGAAGCTTTCTTT. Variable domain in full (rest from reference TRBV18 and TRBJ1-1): NAGVMQNPRHLVRRRGQEARLRCSPMKGHSHVYWYRQLPEEGLKFMVYLQKENIIDESGMPKERFSAEFPKEGPSILRIQQVVRGDSAAYFCASSPQENWGTEAFFGQGTRLTVV.

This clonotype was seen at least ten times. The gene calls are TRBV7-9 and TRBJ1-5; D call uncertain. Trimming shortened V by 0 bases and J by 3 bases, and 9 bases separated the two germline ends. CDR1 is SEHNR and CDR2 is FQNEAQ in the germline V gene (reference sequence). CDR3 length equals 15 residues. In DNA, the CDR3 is TGTGCCAGCAGCTTAGCAGGGTACAACAATCAGCCCCAGCATTTT. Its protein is CASSLAGYNNQPQHF.

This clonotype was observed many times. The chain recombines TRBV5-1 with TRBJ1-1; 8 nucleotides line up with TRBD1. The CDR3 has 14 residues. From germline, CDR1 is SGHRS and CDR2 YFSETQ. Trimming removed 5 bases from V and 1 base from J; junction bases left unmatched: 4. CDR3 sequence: CASRPDRENTEAFF. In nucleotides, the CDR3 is TGCGCCAGCAGACCGGACAGGGAGAACACTGAAGCTTTCTTT.